This T cell receptor (beta chain) was sequenced during a study of cytomegalovirus exposure and HLA in healthy donors (dated by TCRdb to about 2017). About the study as a whole: According to an earlier analysis of several hundred of the donors, about 179 million T cells yielded 90 million to 140 million unique TCR beta sequences and around 280 Gb of sequence data. The number of donors typed differed by locus, with roughly 629-640 for A, B, C, DRB1 and DQB1, around 560 for DQA1, 600 to 610 for DPA1, and some 440 for DPB1. High-throughput TCR immunosequencing, statistical association of individual TCRs with disease status, and machine learning were combined to predict cytomegalovirus infection status. Alongside the repertoire data, information on donor age, sex, ethnicity and CMV serostatus was compiled. HLA typing included class I and class II loci at four-digit resolution. A separate validation cohort of more than 100 different subjects was used in addition to the approximately 640-subject first cohort. The study aimed to test whether cataloging public T cell receptors could reveal signatures of past pathogen exposure. Several DR-DQ haplotypes were handled as single units for association and clustering because linkage in the cohort was strong. On average, around 200,000 unique TCR beta nucleotide sequences were sequenced per donor among about 400 genotyped donors of the cohort, with about 17% of those sequences being non-productive. Rather than drawing on any new phenotypic data, the later analysis identified candidate immune exposures from TCR beta sequences and the way those sequences occurred across donors. In a later genetic analysis, genome-wide SNP genotypes for about 60% of the 666 donors were used, and that subset was treated as a discovery cohort. The T cell repertoires of 550 to 850 subjects were profiled by immunosequencing and related to cytomegalovirus serostatus. An early release covering approximately 600 HLA-typed donors comprised about 310 gigabases of sequencing data and approximately 85 million unique TCR sequences. Every repertoire in the discovery cohort had been generated on one and the same sequencing platform. A later analysis re-examined previously published TCR beta repertoires from just over 650 donors and added high-resolution HLA genotyping to investigate patterns of TCR occurrence. Of the approximately 400 genotyped donors, 75% to 85% were placed in the genetic ancestry cluster associated with self-reported Caucasian donors. An earlier analysis of several hundred of the donors applied high-throughput TCR beta sequencing to assess whether each TCR beta V gene segment acted as functional or pseudogenic.

A note on this clone: The clone's antigen remains unknown. No much larger clonotype is one base removed from it; base qualities were not supplied.

Preparation of the library involved the immunoSEQ multiplex PCR assay. A mixture of 60 forward primers for TCR Vbeta segments and 13 reverse primers for TCR Jbeta segments was used in the multiplex PCR. The CDR3 region of rearranged TCR beta genes was amplified from genomic DNA by a multiplex PCR assay. Amplified TCR beta libraries were sequenced as 87-base-pair reads on the Illumina HiSeq System. In the original analysis: A later analysis tallied around 80 million unique TCR beta chains across the 666 repertoires, and approximately 12 million of those chains were shared by two or more donors. Raw reads were error-corrected and collapsed into unique sequences by a nearest-neighbor algorithm in which closely related sequences were merged to remove PCR and sequencing errors. CDR3 sequences were aligned to IMGT reference sequences to assign V, D and J gene segments. For a sequence to be retained, a match of at least six nucleotides to both a V gene segment and a J gene segment was required. A rearrangement counted as productive if the CDR3 had no stop codons and remained in frame with V and J, and every other rearrangement counted as non-productive. Following IMGT convention, CDR3 was defined as the stretch from the second conserved V-encoded cysteine up to the conserved J-encoded phenylalanine. The earlier analysis of about 500 of the donors excluded sequences that lacked an unambiguous match to a single V gene segment. An earlier analysis of 587 of the donors classified V segments as functional when productive rearrangements were above 56.7% and as segregating when the standard deviation between donors was above 5%. A statistical classification framework was built for diagnosing cytomegalovirus status from the catalog of TCR beta chain sequences. In a later analysis, V and J genes were assigned by comparing TCR nucleotide sequences against IMGT/GENE-DB human TR gene sequences. Using the TCRdist pipeline, a later analysis assigned CDR3 sequences along with most-parsimonious VDJ recombination scenarios. In a later analysis, every TCR beta chain was defined by the combination of its CDR3 amino acid sequence and its V-gene family, and reads without a unique V-gene family were dropped. To address suspected cross-contamination and a sequencing artifact, a later analysis removed 450 to 700 highly shared, low-generation-probability nucleotide sequences. For each public chain, a later analysis derived a clonal expansion index from normalized ranks of inferred template counts within each repertoire. Generation probabilities in a later analysis came from a VDJ recombination model fitted to out-of-frame rearrangements, and those results were checked against IGoR. In a later analysis, hypergeometric tests were used to score TCR-TCR, TCR-HLA and TCR-CMV co-occurrence, with a repertoire-size bias correction applied to TCR pairs. In a later analysis, false discovery rates were estimated by permuting HLA or CMV assignments 20 times. A later analysis grouped co-occurring TCRs with DBSCAN, adding TCRdist sequence similarity when clustering within HLA-allele-positive subsets. Repertoires with fewer than 30,000 or more than 120,000 public chains were left out of co-occurrence clustering, as were five repertoires with anomalous nucleotide sharing. TCRdb carries this immuneACCESS record with in-frame sequences only. Its versions omit some clonotypes, under half of them owing to an unresolved V gene in the studies checked, with the rest unexplained. V, J and clone size are taken as reported in that table, and D and trimming were inferred from the DNA itself. This sample has 200,000 to 250,000 clones in its table, and around 76% of those were observed once. The top ten clonotypes cover 0.63% of the sample.

The cohort comprised some 700 healthy bone marrow donors. Cohort members were all nominally healthy when sampled, although unrecorded immune exposures were likely present. The donor was CMV seronegative and was included in the group of over 300 seronegative cohort members. A peripheral blood sample was provided by each donor, and peripheral blood mononuclear cells were used for TCR beta sequencing. The Qiagen DNeasy Blood Extraction Kit was used to extract genomic DNA from the blood cell samples. The paper's findings and limits, for the study overall: Roughly uniform sequencing depth across donors was assumed in presence/absence analyses, although this assumption may not hold. Some IMGT-functional V segments, including TRBV6-2 and TRBV6-3, could not be told apart with the 87-base-pair reads, so those segments were excluded. A later analysis associated 17,000 or so TCR beta sequences with specific HLA alleles at a false discovery rate of 0.05. Over 15 rarely observed V segments, including chromosome 9 orphons, were excluded from the earlier analysis of a few hundred of the donors because counts were too low. In a later genetic analysis, a missense DCLRE1C variant was associated with V-gene and J-gene trimming of TCR beta chains, and the association was replicated in an independent cohort. A total of 150 or so TCR beta chains were listed by the study as associated with cytomegalovirus. When HLA alleles, especially DR and DQ, strongly co-occurred, attributing TCR associations to individual alleles was difficult. In a later analysis, TCR association rates were found to vary across HLA loci, with the most associated TCRs seen for DRB1 alleles and the fewest for HLA-C alleles. A later analysis reported that several top co-occurrence clusters appeared linked to parvovirus B19, influenza, CMV and Epstein-Barr virus. A cluster of highly shared sequence variants was judged likely to represent a technical artifact of the sequencing pipeline. In a later analysis, HLA-associated TCR beta chains showed more clonal expansion and lower generation probabilities than non-associated chains that were equally common. Because some donors lacked HLA typing at each locus, the association tests relied only on the typed subset. A further reported finding was that TCR beta sequences accurately predicted the HLA-A and HLA-B alleles for most subjects in the first cohort. Three of the identified cytomegalovirus-associated TCR beta chains were confirmed in vitro to be specific for cytomegalovirus antigens. In an earlier analysis of about 540 of the donors, most TCR beta V segments were observed in productive rearrangements about 87% or about 30% of the time, broadly matching IMGT annotations. Only TCR beta chains were sequenced in this cohort, and the absence of alpha or paired-chain data limited detectable features. According to a later genetic analysis, donors in an Asian-associated ancestry cluster had fewer N-insertions in productive TCRs than the approximately 650-donor mean. Linkage disequilibrium might explain the correlated functional status among segregating V segments, but an unknown experimental factor could not be excluded. Most TCR sequences were observed very rarely across donors, whereas some public TCRs were present in many individuals. Cytomegalovirus status was reported to be diagnosed by the classifier with high specificity and sensitivity in both the original and validation cohorts. In a later analysis, most CMV-associated TCR beta chains were found to appear HLA-restricted, with HLA associations seemingly driven largely by CMV exposure. CMV serostatus was the only immune exposure information available for the cohort. The authors suggested that the approach could potentially be generalized to other disease states and immunological phenotypes.

From its cysteine to its phenylalanine, the CDR3 spans 12 amino acids. Only CDR3 DNA remains: 36 bases, in frame from the first base. Trimming takes 4 bases off V and 12 bases off J; junction bases not matched to a gene: 5. As encoded in the germline V gene (reference sequence), CDR1 is MNHEY while CDR2 is SMNVEV. This chain is built from TRBV27 and TRBJ1-4; 7 nucleotides in the junction match TRBD1. This TCR derives from a man younger than 30 in good health and CMV-seronegative. Material: PBMCs. The nucleotide sequence reads TGTGCCAGCAGTTCGACAGGGTTGGAACTGTTTTTT. This is translated as CASSSTGLELFF.